These 18 T cell receptor beta chains share one sample of origin, sequenced in a study of cytomegalovirus exposure and HLA in healthy donors. PCR was performed using 60 Vbeta and 13 Jbeta primers. Produced via immunoSEQ multiplex PCR; TCRdb's table is partial and in-frame only. Among some 120,000 clones listed, approximately 79% were seen once. Input material: PBMCs. The receptor set was obtained from a man aged 30 to 39 in good health and CMV-seronegative.

The chain carries TRBV6-5 and TRBJ1-1; 7 positions agree with TRBD1. The CDR3 is made up of 14 amino acids. The V and J ends lost 5 bases and 4 bases, in that order; junction bases with no gene match: 7. CDR1 is MNHEY and CDR2 is SVGAGI in the germline V gene. The CDR3 DNA reads TGTGCCAGCAGTGAGGGGACAGAATCCACTGAAGCTTTCTTT. Protein product: CASSEGTESTEAFF.

The rearrangement joins TRBV27 to TRBJ2-7; tentative D call: TRBD1 (5 bases). The CDR3 has 13 residues. Per the germline V gene, CDR1 is MNHEY and CDR2 is SMNVEV (reference sequence). V was cut by 3 bases and J by 3 bases, with 9 bases left in between. CDR3 nucleotides: TGTGCCAGCAGTTTTTTTCAGGGCTACGAGCAGTACTTC. Translation: CASSFFQGYEQYF.

V gene TRBV7-3 combines with J gene TRBJ2-7; D not resolved. The CDR3 totals 13 residues. Germline CDR1 and CDR2: SGHTA and FQGTGA. Trimming cost V 8 bases and J 0 bases, with 11 bases left between them. CDR3 sequence reads: CASAEGGSYEQYF. The DNA of the CDR3 is TGTGCCAGCGCGGAAGGCGGCTCCTACGAGCAGTACTTC.

V usage is TRBV9 and J usage is TRBJ2-1, with 7 bases fitting TRBD1. CDR1 is SGDLS and CDR2 is YYNGEE in the germline V gene. The CDR3 has 14 residues. J gave up 8 bases and V 0 bases, and 5 bases lay outside the gene matches. The CDR3 here is CASSVGRGQHEQFF. In DNA form, the CDR3 reads TGTGCCAGCAGCGTAGGCAGGGGACAGCATGAGCAGTTCTTC.

The chain couples TRBV27 to TRBJ1-1, with 8 positions matching TRBD1. The CDR3 has 14 residues. Germline V gene lookup returns CDR1 MNHEY and CDR2 SMNVEV (reference sequence). Germline trimming cut 8 bases from V and 9 bases from J; bases unmatched to any gene: 14. The CDR3 nucleotides read TGTGCCAGCGGGCAGGGGGCGGATTCTACACAAGCTTTCTTT. Amino acid sequence: CASGQGADSTQAFF.

This clone was recorded once. The rearrangement joins TRBV9 to TRBJ1-5, with 8 bases that match TRBD1. Germline assignment: CDR1 SGDLS and CDR2 YYNGEE. The V gene end was trimmed by 4 bases and the J gene end by 6 bases; junction bases not matched to a gene: 12. This CDR3 comprises 16 residues. CDR3 in DNA: TGTGCCAGCAGCCCCCACGACGGACAGGGCTTTCAGCCCCAGCATTTT. Protein: CASSPHDGQGFQPQHF.

The chain has TRBV5-4 and TRBJ1-1, with TRBD1 identical over 12 bases. The CDR3 is 15 residues long. Losses at the gene ends were 3 bases for V and 4 bases for J; bases not matched to a gene: 4. Looked up from germline, CDR1 is SGHNT and CDR2 is YYREEE (reference sequence). Here the CDR3 DNA reads TGTGCCAGCAGCTCAAGGGACAGGGGGCCCACTGAAGCTTTCTTT. Amino acids: CASSSRDRGPTEAFF.

This chain uses TRBV7-3 with TRBJ2-1; 9 bases agree with TRBD2. Germline CDR1 SGHTA, CDR2 FQGTGA. The CDR3 has 17 amino acids. Trimming removed 1 base from V and 6 bases from J; junction bases left unmatched: 10. CDR3 sequence: CASSLSSGGGGVNEQFF. The CDR3 DNA sequence: TGTGCCAGCAGCTTAAGTAGCGGGGGAGGGGGGGTCAATGAGCAGTTCTTC.

This clone was counted only a few times. J is TRBJ2-7 and V is TRBV5-1; the match to TRBD1 covers 7 bases. The CDR3 consists of 14 residues. The junction had 5 bases not matched to a gene; V was cut back by 4 bases and J by 1 base. Germline V lookup: CDR1 SGHRS, CDR2 YFSETQ. Here the CDR3 reads CASSPRQGSYEQYF. The CDR3 nucleotides read TGCGCCAGCAGCCCGAGACAGGGATCCTACGAGCAGTACTTC.

The chain employs TRBV6-5 and TRBJ1-5, with D maybe TRBD1 (5 bases). The germline gives CDR1 MNHEY, CDR2 SVGAGI. CDR3 length: 13 residues. Trimming removed 5 bases at V and 4 bases at J, with 9 bases between. In DNA form, the CDR3 reads TGTGCCAGCAGTAGGGGAGGGAATCAGCCCCAGCATTTT. As protein: CASSRGGNQPQHF.

The rearrangement links TRBV6-1 to TRBJ2-7, with 11 bases identical to TRBD1. Losses at the gene ends were 1 base for V and 3 bases for J; bases not matched to a gene: 2. The CDR3 spans 15 residues. From germline, CDR1 is MNHNS and CDR2 SASEGT. The CDR3 here is CASSEDGTGGYEQYF. CDR3 sequence (DNA): TGTGCCAGCAGTGAAGACGGGACAGGGGGCTACGAGCAGTACTTC.

The rearrangement joins TRBV5-6 to TRBJ2-7; perhaps TRBD2 as D (5 bases). The germline V and J ends were trimmed by 4 bases and 1 base, with 12 bases remaining between them. Germline-derived CDR1 and CDR2 are SGHDT and YYEEEE. The CDR3 covers 14 residues. The CDR3 region has the DNA TGTGCCAGCAGCCTTAGCGTAACTTCCTACGAGCAGTACTTC. Its protein product is CASSLSVTSYEQYF.

This chain connects TRBV7-8 to TRBJ1-6; D is ambiguous. CDR1 is SGHVS, CDR2 FQNEAQ, per germline. V shed 5 bases and J shed 12 bases, with 11 bases lying between them. The CDR3 runs to 12 residues. As DNA, the CDR3 is TGTGCCAGCAGCCCACTTGAGTTACCCCTCCACTTT. Its protein product is CASSPLELPLHF.

This chain connects TRBV10-3 to TRBJ1-5, with D possibly being TRBD1 (5 bases). The CDR3 consists of 14 residues. V was cut by 3 bases and J by 3 bases, with 9 bases left in between. From germline, CDR1 is ENHRY and CDR2 SYGVKD. CDR3 DNA sequence: TGTGCCATCAGTGAACAGGACCTCAATCAGCCCCAGCATTTT. As protein: CAISEQDLNQPQHF.

This clone was seen just once. The chain is built from TRBV6-5 and TRBJ1-1; D is unclear. This CDR3 spans 12 amino acids. Germline CDR1 MNHEY, CDR2 SVGAGI. Trimming shortened V by 2 bases and J by 8 bases, and 9 bases separated the two germline ends. CDR3 region: CASSYAAGEAFF. CDR3 bases: TGTGCCAGCAGTTACGCGGCCGGAGAAGCTTTCTTT.

This clone was recorded a few times. The chain uses TRBV10-3 and TRBJ1-2; 7 positions agree with TRBD1. This CDR3 is 13 amino acids long. The germline gives CDR1 ENHRY, CDR2 SYGVKD. V trimming: 3 bases; J trimming: 8 bases; junction bases outside the gene matches: 6. As DNA, the CDR3 is TGTGCCATCAGTGATCCAGGGGGGTCCGGCTACACCTTC. It translates to CAISDPGGSGYTF.

V gene TRBV2 combines with J gene TRBJ2-7; D is possibly TRBD2 (6 bases). The CDR3 consists of 15 residues. Germline CDR1 SNHLY, CDR2 FYNNEI. Between the trimmed V and J ends, which lost 6 bases and 0 bases, there was a span of 15 bases. CDR3 in amino acids: CASREYSGSSYEQYF. CDR3 DNA sequence: TGTGCCAGCAGGGAATATAGCGGAAGCTCCTACGAGCAGTACTTC.

This chain links TRBV5-1 with TRBJ1-4; D not certain. Germline V gene sequence: CDR1 SGHRS, CDR2 YFSETQ. The V end lost 6 bases, the J end lost 6 bases, and 18 bases lay between the germline ends. The CDR3 consists of 15 residues. The CDR3 bases are TGCGCCAGCACCATTCAAGGAGGGTTATATGAAAAACTGTTTTTT. As protein: CASTIQGGLYEKLFF.